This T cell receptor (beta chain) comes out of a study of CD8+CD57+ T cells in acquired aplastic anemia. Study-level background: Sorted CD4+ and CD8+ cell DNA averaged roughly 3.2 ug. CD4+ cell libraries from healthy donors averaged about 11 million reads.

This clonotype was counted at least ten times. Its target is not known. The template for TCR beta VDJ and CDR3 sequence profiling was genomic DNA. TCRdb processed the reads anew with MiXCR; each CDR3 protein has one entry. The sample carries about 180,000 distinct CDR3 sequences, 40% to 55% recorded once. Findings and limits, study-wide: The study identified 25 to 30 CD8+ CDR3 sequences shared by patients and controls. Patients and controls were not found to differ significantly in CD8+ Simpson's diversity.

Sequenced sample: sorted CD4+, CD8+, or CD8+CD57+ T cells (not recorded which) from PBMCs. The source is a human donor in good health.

CDR3 in DNA: TGTGCCAGCAGGAGGGACAGGGTGGGCGAGCAGTACTTC. Encoded protein: CASRRDRVGEQYF. The chain links TRBV6-1 to TRBJ2-7; 9 bases agree with TRBD1. Trimming cost V 6 bases and J 6 bases; bases outside gene matches: 6. The CDR3 is 13 amino acids. Germline lookup yields CDR1 MNHNS and CDR2 SASEGT.